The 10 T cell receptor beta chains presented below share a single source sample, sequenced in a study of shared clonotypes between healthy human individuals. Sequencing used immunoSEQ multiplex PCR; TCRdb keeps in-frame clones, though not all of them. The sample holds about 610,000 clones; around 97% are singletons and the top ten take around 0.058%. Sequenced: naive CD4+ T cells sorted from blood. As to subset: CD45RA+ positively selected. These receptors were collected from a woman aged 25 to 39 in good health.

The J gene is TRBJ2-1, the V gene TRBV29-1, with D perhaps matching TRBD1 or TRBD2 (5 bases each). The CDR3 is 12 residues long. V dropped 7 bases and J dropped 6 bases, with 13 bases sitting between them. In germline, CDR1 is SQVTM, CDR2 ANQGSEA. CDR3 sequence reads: CSGGVRGNEQFF. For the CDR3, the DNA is TGCAGCGGAGGGGTCCGCGGCAATGAGCAGTTCTTC.

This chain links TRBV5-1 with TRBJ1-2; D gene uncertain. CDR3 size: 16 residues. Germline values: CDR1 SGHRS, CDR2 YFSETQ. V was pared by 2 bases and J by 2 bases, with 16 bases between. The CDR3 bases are TGCGCCAGCAGCTTCGCGTCGGGAGTTCTGAACTATGGCTACACCTTC. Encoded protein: CASSFASGVLNYGYTF.

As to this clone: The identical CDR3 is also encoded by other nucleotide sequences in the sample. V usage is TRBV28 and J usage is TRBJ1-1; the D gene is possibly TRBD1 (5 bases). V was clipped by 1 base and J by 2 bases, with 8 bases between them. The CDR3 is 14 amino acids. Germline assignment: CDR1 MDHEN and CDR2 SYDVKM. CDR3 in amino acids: CASSLSTGNTEAFF. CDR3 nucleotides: TGTGCCAGCAGTTTATCTACAGGTAACACTGAAGCTTTCTTT.

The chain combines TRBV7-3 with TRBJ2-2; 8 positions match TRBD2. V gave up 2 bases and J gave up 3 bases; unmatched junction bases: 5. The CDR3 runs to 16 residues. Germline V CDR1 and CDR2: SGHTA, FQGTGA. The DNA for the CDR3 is TGTGCCAGCAGCTTATCCCCCGGGGGGGACACCGGGGAGCTGTTTTTT. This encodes CASSLSPGGDTGELFF. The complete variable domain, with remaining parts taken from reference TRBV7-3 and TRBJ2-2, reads GAGVSQTPSNKVTEKGKYVELRCDPISGHTALYWYRQSLGQGPEFLIYFQGTGAADDSGLPNDRFFAVRPEGSVSTLKIQRTERGDSAVYLCASSLSPGGDTGELFFGEGSRLTVL.

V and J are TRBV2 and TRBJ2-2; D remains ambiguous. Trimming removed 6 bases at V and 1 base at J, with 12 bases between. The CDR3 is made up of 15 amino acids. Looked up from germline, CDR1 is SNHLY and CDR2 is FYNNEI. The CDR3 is CASRRSDLNTGELFF. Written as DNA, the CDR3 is TGTGCCAGCAGAAGAAGCGACTTGAACACCGGGGAGCTGTTTTTT.

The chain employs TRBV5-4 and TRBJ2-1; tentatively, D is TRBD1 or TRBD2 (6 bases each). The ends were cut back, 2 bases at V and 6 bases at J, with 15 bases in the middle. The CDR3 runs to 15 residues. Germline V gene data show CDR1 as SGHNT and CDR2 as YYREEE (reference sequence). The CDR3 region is CASSLRGRAPNEQFF. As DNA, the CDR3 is TGTGCCAGCAGCTTACGGGGGCGGGCCCCCAATGAGCAGTTCTTC.

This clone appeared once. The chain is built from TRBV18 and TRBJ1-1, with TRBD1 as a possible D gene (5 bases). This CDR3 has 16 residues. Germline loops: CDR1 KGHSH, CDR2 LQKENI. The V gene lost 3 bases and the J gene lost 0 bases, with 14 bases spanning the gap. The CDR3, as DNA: TGTGCCAGCTCACCTCAGGGAGGCGGGATGAACACTGAAGCTTTCTTT. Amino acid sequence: CASSPQGGGMNTEAFF.

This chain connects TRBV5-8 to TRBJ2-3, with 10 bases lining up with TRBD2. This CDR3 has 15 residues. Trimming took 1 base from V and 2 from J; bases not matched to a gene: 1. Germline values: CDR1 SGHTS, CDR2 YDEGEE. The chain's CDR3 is CASSLLAGDTDTQYF. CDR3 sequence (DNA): TGTGCCAGCAGCTTGCTAGCGGGGGACACAGATACGCAGTATTTT.

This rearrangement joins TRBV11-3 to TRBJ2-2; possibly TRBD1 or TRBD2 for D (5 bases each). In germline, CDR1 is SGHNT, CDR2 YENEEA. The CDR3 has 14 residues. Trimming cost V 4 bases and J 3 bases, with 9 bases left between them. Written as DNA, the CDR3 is TGTGCCAGCAGCTCCCAGGGAGACACCGGGGAGCTGTTTTTT. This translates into CASSSQGDTGELFF.

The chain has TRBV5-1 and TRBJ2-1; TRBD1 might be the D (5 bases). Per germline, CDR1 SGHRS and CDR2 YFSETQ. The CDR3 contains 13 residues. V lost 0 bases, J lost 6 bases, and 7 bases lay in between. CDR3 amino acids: CASSLVGVNEQFF. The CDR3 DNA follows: TGCGCCAGCAGCTTGGTAGGGGTCAATGAGCAGTTCTTC.